The rows below give T cell receptor beta chains drawn from one sample of a study of cytomegalovirus exposure and HLA in healthy donors. Sequencing used immunoSEQ multiplex PCR; TCRdb keeps in-frame clones, though not all of them. The table has approximately 160,000 clones, 65% to 85% seen once. Sequencing was performed on PBMCs. Source of these receptors: a woman in her forties in good health and CMV-seropositive. Both conserved end residues are part of each CDR3. Fields, in order: V gene, J gene, D gene, clone size, CDR3 length, CDR3 DNA, CDR3 protein. A D gene is named only where the DNA matches it firmly. Size is stated for part of the rows, as once, few or many counts, or as a class when the clone is expanded.

>TRBV30|TRBJ2-1|-|-|14
TGTGCCTGGAGTGGCGGCTCTTCCTACAATGAGCAGTTCTTC
CAWSGGSSYNEQFF
>TRBV14|TRBJ1-2|-|once|15
TGTGCCAGCAGCCGAGGTGGAGGGAATATCTATGGCTACACCTTC
CASSRGGGNIYGYTF
>TRBV19|TRBJ1-6|-|-|16
TGTGCCAGTAGCCAGGGTTCCGCCTCCTATAATTCACCCCTCCACTTT
CASSQGSASYNSPLHF
>TRBV19|TRBJ1-1|-|-|12
TGTGCCAGTAGTATCGATCGAGTTGAAGCTTTCTTT
CASSIDRVEAFF
>TRBV4-3|TRBJ2-7|TRBD1|-|15
TGCGCCAGCAGCCAAGTCAGGGGACAGGGCTACGAGCAGTACTTC
CASSQVRGQGYEQYF
>TRBV7-9|TRBJ2-1|-|-|14
TGTGCCAGCAGCCGGGACGGAGGGTACAATGAGCAGTTCTTC
CASSRDGGYNEQFF
>TRBV5-6|TRBJ2-7|TRBD2|-|16
TGTGCCAGCAGCTTGGCCCTTACTAGCGTATCCTACGAGCAGTACTTC
CASSLALTSVSYEQYF
>TRBV5-4|TRBJ2-7|TRBD2|-|14
TGTGCCAGCAGCTTGGTTCCGGGAGGGTACGAGCAGTACTTC
CASSLVPGGYEQYF
>TRBV27|TRBJ2-7|-|-|15
TGTGCCAGCAGTTTAAAGGGGGCGGGGTTCTCCGAGCAGTACTTC
CASSLKGAGFSEQYF
>TRBV5-1|TRBJ1-1|-|-|15
TGCGCCAGCAGCTTGGTGAGCGGGCTGAACACTGAAGCTTTCTTT
CASSLVSGLNTEAFF
>TRBV7-8|TRBJ2-3|-|few|12
TGTGCCAGCAGCTTAGACTCGTGTACGCAGTATTTT
CASSLDSCTQYF
>TRBV30|TRBJ2-3|-|few|14
TGTGCCTCGGCGGGTCCGTCCCTCACAGATACGCAGTATTTT
CASAGPSLTDTQYF
>TRBV4-1|TRBJ2-7|-|-|13
TGCGCCAGCAGCCCAACCGGGGGGCGCTGGCAGTACTTC
CASSPTGGRWQYF
>TRBV28|TRBJ1-6|-|-|16
TGTGCCAGCAGTGTTCTACAGGGCCCGGTAGGTTCACCCCTCCACTTT
CASSVLQGPVGSPLHF
>TRBV27|TRBJ2-7|-|-|13
TGTGCCAGCAGTTTTAGCTTAAAAGGCGAGCAGTACTTC
CASSFSLKGEQYF
>TRBV5-5|TRBJ2-5|-|-|15
TGTGCCAGCAGCTTACAGGGTTTGGGGACGGAGACCCAGTACTTC
CASSLQGLGTETQYF
>TRBV7-2|TRBJ2-7|-|-|14
TGTGCCAGCAGCTTAGCGAAACAGGGCTACGAGCAGTACTTC
CASSLAKQGYEQYF
>TRBV5-1|TRBJ2-7|-|-|14
TGCGCCAGCAGCAACCAGGGGTTAACCTACGAGCAGTACTTC
CASSNQGLTYEQYF
>TRBV4-1|TRBJ1-2|TRBD1|few|14
TGCGCCAGCACCCCGGGACAGGGGTTGGAAGGCTACACCTTC
CASTPGQGLEGYTF
>TRBV5-1|TRBJ1-1|TRBD1|-|15
TGCGCCAGCAGCCAAAGGACAGGCTCGAACACTGAAGCTTTCTTT
CASSQRTGSNTEAFF
>TRBV12-5|TRBJ2-7|TRBD1|-|18
TGTGCTAGTGGTTTGGTATGGGTTGGGGACAGGGGGAATCCCGAGCAGTACTTC
CASGLVWVGDRGNPEQYF
>TRBV29-1|TRBJ2-1|TRBD1|-|13
TGCAGCGTTCAGGGACAGGGTGGGCATGAGCAGTTCTTC
CSVQGQGGHEQFF
>TRBV11-2|TRBJ1-5|TRBD1|-|15
TGTGCCAGCAGCAAGGACAGGGGGCGGAATCAGCCCCAGCATTTT
CASSKDRGRNQPQHF
>TRBV6-1|TRBJ1-4|TRBD1|once|15
TGTGCCAGCACCCGGGACAGGGGAACTAATGAAAAACTGTTTTTT
CASTRDRGTNEKLFF
>TRBV2|TRBJ2-4|TRBD2|once|17
TGTGCCAGCAGTGATAATAGCGGGAGGGTCCTGGGGGACATTCAGTACTTC
CASSDNSGRVLGDIQYF
>TRBV2|TRBJ2-7|TRBD2|once|18
TGTGCCAGCAGCGCTGGGATTAGCGGGGGGGATACTACCTACGAGCAGTACTTC
CASSAGISGGDTTYEQYF
>TRBV30|TRBJ2-1|TRBD1|-|13
TGTGCCTCAGCAGGGGGTTCCTACAATGAGCAGTTCTTC
CASAGGSYNEQFF
>TRBV5-1|TRBJ1-6|TRBD1|-|17
TGCGCCAGCAGCACGTGGGACAGGGGATCGAATAATTCACCCCTCCACTTT
CASSTWDRGSNNSPLHF
>TRBV2|TRBJ1-2|-|-|14
TGTGCCAGCACCGAATACAGATCTAACTATGGCTACACCTTC
CASTEYRSNYGYTF
>TRBV25-1|TRBJ1-2|-|-|14
TGTGCCAGCAGTGAATGGGGGGGCGCAAATGGCTACACCTTC
CASSEWGGANGYTF
>TRBV28|TRBJ1-2|-|-|12
TGTGCCAGCAGCCCCCCGGGCTATGGCTACACCTTC
CASSPPGYGYTF
>TRBV7-2|TRBJ2-6|TRBD2|large|19
TGTGCCAGCAGCTTAATAGCCCTAGCGGGGGGGACTGGGGCCAACGTCCTGACTTTC
CASSLIALAGGTGANVLTF
>TRBV29-1|TRBJ2-7|-|-|11
TGCAGCGTTGCCAGCTCCTACGAGCAGTACTTC
CSVASSYEQYF
>TRBV19|TRBJ1-2|-|-|14
TGTGCCAGTAGTATCAGGACGGCGGGGTATGGCTACACCTTC
CASSIRTAGYGYTF
>TRBV7-6|TRBJ2-5|-|-|13
TGTGCCAGCAGCTCCCTCGGGCAAGAGACCCAGTACTTC
CASSSLGQETQYF
>TRBV19|TRBJ2-2|TRBD2|-|15
TGTGCCAGTAGTATCCCGCTAGCGGGGACCGGGGAGCTGTTTTTT
CASSIPLAGTGELFF
>TRBV11-3|TRBJ2-5|TRBD2|-|14
TGTGCCAGCAGCTTTAGCGGGAGACGAGAGACCCAGTACTTC
CASSFSGRRETQYF
>TRBV15|TRBJ2-2|TRBD1|-|14
TGTGCCTCCGAACAGGGGACGAACACCGGGGAGCTGTTTTTT
CASEQGTNTGELFF
>TRBV18|TRBJ1-1|-|-|12
TGTGCCAGCTCCCCCAGGGCGCATGAAGCTTTCTTT
CASSPRAHEAFF
>TRBV7-2|TRBJ1-2|-|-|13
TGTGCCAGCAGCCAACACAGGGAGTTTTGGTACACCTTC
CASSQHREFWYTF
>TRBV7-9|TRBJ2-5|TRBD2|-|15
TGTTCCAGCAGCTTAGGGGGACTAGCGGGAGAGACCCAGTACTTC
CSSSLGGLAGETQYF
>TRBV21-1|TRBJ1-5|-|-|15
TGTGCCAGCAGCTCCCGGGACAGGGTAAATCAGCCCCAGCATTTT
CASSSRDRVNQPQHF
>TRBV19|TRBJ2-7|TRBD2|-|14
TGTGCCAGTAGTAGCGCTAGCGGAGACTACGAGCAGTACTTC
CASSSASGDYEQYF
>TRBV7-2|TRBJ2-5|TRBD2|-|16
TGTGCCAGCAGCGAGGGACTAGCGGGGGGCTTTATGGCCCAGTACTTC
CASSEGLAGGFMAQYF
>TRBV11-2|TRBJ2-1|-|-|15
TGTGCCAGCAGCTGGGACTCCAGCTCCTACAATGAGCAGTTCTTC
CASSWDSSSYNEQFF
>TRBV7-2|TRBJ2-5|TRBD2|once|15
TGTGCCAGCAGCCGGACTAGCGGGGGGGGCGAGACCCAGTACTTC
CASSRTSGGGETQYF
>TRBV29-1|TRBJ2-7|-|-|13
TGCAGCGTTGGAGACATCAGGGGCTACGAGCAGTACTTC
CSVGDIRGYEQYF